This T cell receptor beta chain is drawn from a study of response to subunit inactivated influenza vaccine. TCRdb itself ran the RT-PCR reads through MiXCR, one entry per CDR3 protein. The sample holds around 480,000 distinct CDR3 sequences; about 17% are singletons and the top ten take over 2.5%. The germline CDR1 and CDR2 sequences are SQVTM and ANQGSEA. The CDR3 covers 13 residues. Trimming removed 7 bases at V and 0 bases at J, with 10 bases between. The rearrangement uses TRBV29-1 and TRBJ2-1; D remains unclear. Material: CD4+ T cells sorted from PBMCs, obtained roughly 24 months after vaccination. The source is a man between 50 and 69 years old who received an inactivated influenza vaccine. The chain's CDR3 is CSALKGSYNEQFF. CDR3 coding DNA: TGCAGCGCCTTGAAGGGCTCCTACAATGAGCAGTTCTTC.